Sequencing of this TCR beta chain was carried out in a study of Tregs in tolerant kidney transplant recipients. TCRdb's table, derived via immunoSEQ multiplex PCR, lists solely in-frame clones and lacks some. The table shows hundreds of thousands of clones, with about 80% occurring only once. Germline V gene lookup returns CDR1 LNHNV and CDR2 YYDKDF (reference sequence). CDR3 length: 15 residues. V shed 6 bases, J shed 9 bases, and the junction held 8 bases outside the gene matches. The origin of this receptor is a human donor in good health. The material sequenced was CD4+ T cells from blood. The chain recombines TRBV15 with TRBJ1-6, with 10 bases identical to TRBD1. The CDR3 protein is CATRGTGAIGSPLHF. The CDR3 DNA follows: TGTGCCACCAGGGGGACAGGGGCGATTGGTTCACCCCTCCACTTT.